Below are 28 T cell receptor beta chains sequenced from a single sample in a study of metastatic and nonmetastatic thyroid tumors (dated by TCRdb to 2020 to 2022). No patient had received any treatment before thyroid surgery. Preparation of the library involved PCR. Instrument on record: Illumina HiSeq 4000. The raw public reads went through TCRdb reprocessing: fastp at Q25, MiXCR clone calling, in-frame beta chains kept. The sample table lists 5,400 or so clones, about 35% of them with a count of one. Clones ranked in the top ten supply more than 20% of the sample. Source material: adjacent normal tissue. The source of these receptors is a female donor with papillary thyroid cancer or a benign thyroid nodule (not recorded which). Some clones in this sample may be carry-over from other donors' samples.

The chain carries TRBV24-1 and TRBJ2-5, with TRBD1 identical over 10 bases. The ends lost 4 bases at V and 3 bases at J; junction bases unmatched: 4. Germline V gene data show CDR1 as KGHDR and CDR2 as SFDVKD. The CDR3 covers 15 residues. The CDR3 is CATSDSGTGEETQYF. As DNA, the CDR3 is TGTGCCACCAGTGACTCCGGGACAGGGGAAGAGACCCAGTACTTC.

This clone was seen a handful of times. This chain uses TRBV6-1 with TRBJ2-2; no definite D call. V was cut by 6 bases and J by 0 bases, with 2 bases left in between. Germline values: CDR1 MNHNS, CDR2 SASEGT. The CDR3 is 12 residues long. As DNA, the CDR3 is TGTGCCAGCAGCTCGAACACCGGGGAGCTGTTTTTT. It specifies CASSSNTGELFF.

CDR3 sequence (DNA): TGTGCCAGCACTCACGATGGACGCCTCTACAATGAGCAGTTCTTC. It encodes CASTHDGRLYNEQFF. This chain uses TRBV28 with TRBJ2-1; no definite D call. The CDR3 has 15 residues. V lost 7 bases and J 3 bases, leaving 16 bases between the germline ends. The germline gives CDR1 MDHEN, CDR2 SYDVKM.

The chain is built from TRBV7-9 and TRBJ1-2; the D gene is possibly TRBD1 (5 bases). V shed 5 bases and J shed 3 bases, with 13 bases lying between them. Germline assignment: CDR1 SEHNR and CDR2 FQNEAQ (reference sequence). The length of the CDR3 is 14 residues. CDR3 sequence reads: CASSARDLDYGYTF. The CDR3 DNA sequence: TGTGCCAGCAGCGCCAGGGATCTGGACTATGGCTACACCTTC.

This clone showed up just a few times. The sample has other DNA sequences that encode this CDR3 too. CDR3 coding DNA: TGTGCCAGCAGAACAGGGGGCGCCTATAATTCACCCCTCCACTTT. This translates into CASRTGGAYNSPLHF. The chain recombines TRBV2 with TRBJ1-6, with TRBD1 matching over 9 bases. V shed 6 bases, J shed 2 bases, and the junction held 2 bases outside the gene matches. The germline gives CDR1 SNHLY, CDR2 FYNNEI. The CDR3 contains 15 residues.

The V call is TRBV12-3 or TRBV12-4, the J call TRBJ2-7; tentatively, D is TRBD2 (6 bases). This CDR3 is built from 11 residues. The V and J ends lost 5 bases and 5 bases respectively, with 7 bases between them. CDR3 bases: TGTGCCAGCAGTCGGACTAACGAGCAGTACTTC. It yields the protein CASSRTNEQYF.

This clone was seen a few times. V gene TRBV10-2 combines with J gene TRBJ1-5, with 7 bases lining up with TRBD1. Germline assignment: CDR1 WSHSY and CDR2 SAAADI. CDR3 length: 13 amino acids. V lost 5 bases, J lost 7 bases, and 5 bases stayed unmatched. The CDR3 reads CASSTGDRQPQHF. In DNA form, the CDR3 reads TGCGCCAGCAGTACAGGGGATCGGCAGCCCCAGCATTTT.

The V and J genes are TRBV6-2 or TRBV6-3 and TRBJ2-2; weak D call: TRBD2 (5 bases). From germline, CDR1 is MNHEY and CDR2 SVGEGT. The CDR3 covers 15 residues. V lost 4 bases and J 1 base, leaving 10 bases between the germline ends. The CDR3 loop is CASSSGLKNTGELFF. The CDR3 bases are TGTGCCAGCAGTTCCGGACTTAAGAACACCGGGGAGCTGTTTTTT.

This clone was detected a few times. The chain has TRBV19 and TRBJ1-2; no definite D call. Trimming took 7 bases from V and 3 from J, leaving 12 bases between them. The CDR3 sequence is 13 residues long. Germline values: CDR1 LNHDA, CDR2 SQIVND (reference sequence). The CDR3 DNA reads TGTGCCAGTACGAAATCAGCGGACTATGGCTACACCTTC. Its translation: CASTKSADYGYTF.

This chain joins TRBV12-5 and TRBJ1-1; maybe TRBD1 (5 bases). This CDR3 is 14 amino acids long. Trimming cost V 5 bases and J 7 bases, with 17 bases left between them. Germline V lookup: CDR1 LGHNT, CDR2 FRNRAP. CDR3 sequence (DNA): TGTGCTAGTGGTCCCCAGGCAGGGTACGGTGAAGCTTTCTTT. Protein sequence: CASGPQAGYGEAFF.

In regard to this clone: The junction differs from germline at one of its ends, possibly a read error. The genes are TRBV6-2 or TRBV6-3 and TRBJ2-3; D is unclear. The V gene's germline CDR1 is MNHEY and CDR2 SVGEGT. The CDR3 loop spans 14 amino acids. The CDR3 bases are TGTGCCAGCAGTTACCTCGGACCCACATATACGCAGTATTTT. Residues: CASSYLGPTYTQYF.

This clone occurred a few times. The rearrangement uses TRBV2 and TRBJ1-1; D unresolved. V lost 1 base, J lost 3 bases, and 9 bases lay in between. CDR1 and CDR2 (germline): SNHLY, FYNNEI. The CDR3 sequence is 14 residues long. The CDR3 here is CASSEGQKDTEAFF. The CDR3 DNA reads TGTGCCAGCAGTGAAGGCCAGAAGGACACTGAAGCTTTCTTT.

In its sample, this clone is large. The chain links TRBV7-8 to TRBJ2-1; 8 nucleotides align to TRBD2. The V gene end was trimmed by 5 bases and the J gene end by 8 bases; junction bases not matched to a gene: 11. This CDR3 region has 15 residues. CDR1 is SGHVS and CDR2 is FQNEAQ in the germline V gene. This CDR3 is CASSPGTSPDHEQFF. The CDR3 coding sequence is TGTGCCAGCAGCCCAGGGACTAGTCCCGATCATGAGCAGTTCTTC.

This clone occurred a few times. The rearrangement joins TRBV28 to TRBJ2-3; no clear D. The CDR3 runs to 14 residues. Looked up from germline, CDR1 is MDHEN and CDR2 is SYDVKM. Between the trimmed V and J ends, which lost 3 bases and 0 bases, there was a span of 7 bases. The chain's CDR3 is CASSFPQSTDTQYF. The CDR3 DNA is TGTGCCAGCAGTTTCCCCCAGAGCACAGATACGCAGTATTTT.

This clone was counted a few times. V usage is TRBV12-3 or TRBV12-4 and J usage is TRBJ2-1, with 14 bases that match TRBD2. This CDR3 region has 17 residues. V lost 2 bases, J lost 10 bases, and 10 bases stayed unmatched. The CDR3 protein is CASSLRSTSGRAREQFF. CDR3 DNA sequence: TGTGCCAGCAGTTTAAGGTCGACTAGCGGGAGGGCACGGGAGCAGTTCTTC.

Concerning this clone itself: The CDR3 does not close with the conserved phenylalanine or tryptophan, likely indicating a read error. The DNA is left out, because the CDR3 cannot be placed on it with certainty; the CDR3 is given as TCRdb lists it. The gene calls are TRBV6-2 or TRBV6-3 and TRBJ2-4; TRBD1, the table's D call, was not compared with the DNA. The CDR3 spans 14 amino acids, including both terminal residues. Germline assignment: CDR1 MNHEY and CDR2 SVGEGT. The CDR3 loop is CASTITGFQESKYL.

The chain links TRBV7-9 to TRBJ2-2, with no clear D. In germline, CDR1 is SEHNR, CDR2 FQNEAQ (reference sequence). The CDR3 is made up of 11 amino acids. Trimming pared 4 bases from V and 9 bases from J, leaving 6 bases between. CDR3 loop: CASSSYRELFF. CDR3 sequence (DNA): TGTGCCAGCAGCTCTTATAGGGAGCTGTTTTTT.

The J gene is TRBJ1-2, the V gene TRBV20-1; 7 bases match TRBD1. The germline V gene encodes CDR1 DFQATT and CDR2 SNEGSKA (reference sequence). CDR3 size: 12 residues. V dropped 5 bases and J dropped 4; count of bases not matched to a gene: 4. CDR3 protein: CSAQDRFYGYTF. For the CDR3, the DNA is TGCAGTGCTCAGGACAGGTTCTATGGCTACACCTTC.

The J gene is TRBJ2-7, the V gene TRBV12-3 or TRBV12-4; 11 nucleotides line up with TRBD2. The V and J ends lost 5 bases and 6 bases, in that order; junction bases with no gene match: 6. This CDR3 has 14 residues. The CDR3 nucleotides read TGTGCCAGCAGTCATAGCGGGAGGGGTAGCGAGCAGTACTTC. This gives the protein CASSHSGRGSEQYF.

The table lists this clone with a count of one. V is TRBV4-3 and J is TRBJ1-2, with unresolved D. Per the germline V gene, CDR1 is LGHNA and CDR2 is YSLEER. The V end lost 0 bases, the J end lost 4 bases, and 6 bases lay between the germline ends. This CDR3 is built from 13 residues. The CDR3 loop is CASSQDSSYGYTF. CDR3 DNA: TGCGCCAGCAGCCAAGATTCCAGCTATGGCTACACCTTC.

Only a few counts were recorded for this clone. The chain carries TRBV12-3 or TRBV12-4 and TRBJ1-4, with D unresolved. V was trimmed by 4 bases and J by 5 bases, leaving 5 bases between them. This CDR3 has 12 residues. CDR3 in amino acids: CASSYGNEKLFF. CDR3 coding DNA: TGTGCCAGCAGTTATGGGAATGAAAAACTGTTTTTT.

This chain connects TRBV5-5 to TRBJ2-2; the D call may be TRBD1 or TRBD2 (5 bases each). This CDR3 is built from 15 residues. Germline values: CDR1 SGHKS, CDR2 YYEKEE (reference sequence). Trimming removed 4 bases at V and 1 base at J, with 11 bases between. CDR3 nucleotides: TGTGCCAGCAGCCTCGGGGCGGGGAACACCGGGGAGCTGTTTTTT. Its translation is CASSLGAGNTGELFF.

This clone was picked up a small number of times. At one of its ends the junction is not consistent with the germline gene, which may arise from a read error. The CDR3: CASSYGQKNTGGLFF. DNA for the CDR3: TGTGCCAGCAGTTACGGGCAGAAAAACACCGGGGGGCTGTTTTTT. The chain combines TRBV6-2 or TRBV6-3 with TRBJ2-2; TRBD2 is a possible D gene (6 bases). Germline V gene sequence: CDR1 MNHEY, CDR2 SVGEGT. The CDR3 runs to 15 residues.

The rearrangement links TRBV7-3 to TRBJ2-1; D is possibly TRBD1 or TRBD2 (5 bases each). Trimming took 1 base from V and 0 from J, leaving 10 bases between them. The V gene's germline CDR1 is SGHTA and CDR2 FQGTGA. The CDR3 is 16 residues long. Here the CDR3 DNA reads TGTGCCAGCAGCTTAAAGGGGACCAGCTCCTACAATGAGCAGTTCTTC. Translated, it gives CASSLKGTSSYNEQFF. The complete variable domain, with remaining parts taken from reference TRBV7-3 and TRBJ2-1, reads GAGVSQTPSNKVTEKGKYVELRCDPISGHTALYWYRQSLGQGPEFLIYFQGTGAADDSGLPNDRFFAVRPEGSVSTLKIQRTERGDSAVYLCASSLKGTSSYNEQFFGPGTRLTVL.

V usage is TRBV7-3 and J usage is TRBJ2-1, with D possibly called TRBD1 or TRBD2 (6 bases each). Germline CDR1 is SGHTA and CDR2 is FQGTGA. V was shortened by 0 bases and J by 7 bases, with 13 bases between the two germline ends. The CDR3 runs 15 residues. The CDR3 DNA reads as TGTGCCAGCAGCTTAACGGGGGGCCCCGAAAATGAGCAGTTCTTC. Encoded protein: CASSLTGGPENEQFF. The entire variable domain, with the rest obtained from reference TRBV7-3 and TRBJ2-1, is as follows: GAGVSQTPSNKVTEKGKYVELRCDPISGHTALYWYRQSLGQGPEFLIYFQGTGAADDSGLPNDRFFAVRPEGSVSTLKIQRTERGDSAVYLCASSLTGGPENEQFFGPGTRLTVL.

V and J are TRBV10-1 and TRBJ2-2, with D uncertain. Germline CDR1 is WNHNN and CDR2 is SYGVQD (reference sequence). The CDR3 sequence is 12 residues long. V gave up 5 bases and J gave up 8 bases, with 9 bases separating them. This chain's CDR3 is CASSTRSGELFF. The CDR3 nucleotides are TGCGCCAGCAGTACTCGCTCTGGGGAGCTGTTTTTT.

This clone ranks as large (0.1 to 1%). This rearrangement joins TRBV9 to TRBJ2-1; tentatively, D is TRBD1 (6 bases). The V end lost 4 bases, the J end lost 0 bases, and 11 bases lay between the germline ends. Per germline, CDR1 SGDLS and CDR2 YYNGEE. This CDR3 spans 15 amino acids. The chain's CDR3 is CASSSGQSSYNEQFF. As DNA, the CDR3 is TGTGCCAGCAGCTCAGGACAGAGCTCCTACAATGAGCAGTTCTTC.

This clone has a single count. Germline is not matched at one junction end, which may reflect a read error. J is TRBJ1-2 and V is TRBV11-2; 7 bases line up with TRBD1. Germline lookup yields CDR1 SGHAT and CDR2 FQNNGV. This CDR3 has 16 residues. In DNA, the CDR3 is TGTTCCAGCAGTGCCCAACAGGGGATTCCCGGCTATGGCTACGCCTTC. Protein product: CSSSAQQGIPGYGYAF.